The 9 T cell receptor beta chains listed next were all sequenced from one sample in a study of cytomegalovirus exposure and HLA in healthy donors. Amplification used 60 Vbeta primers and 13 Jbeta primers. This table comes from immunoSEQ multiplex PCR, and its TCRdb copy is limited to in-frame clones, with some not included. The table includes some 120,000 clones, 17% detected once. The source material was PBMCs. The receptors originated from a female donor in good health and CMV-seropositive.

This clone was observed a handful of times. V gene TRBV28 combines with J gene TRBJ2-7; 12 nucleotides align to TRBD2. The germline gives CDR1 MDHEN, CDR2 SYDVKM. V shed 4 bases, J shed 4 bases, and the junction held 8 bases outside the gene matches. The CDR3 has 16 amino acids. The CDR3 bases are TGTGCCAGCAGTTCCCCCGGGACTAGCGGGTCATACGAGCAGTACTTC. Amino acid sequence: CASSSPGTSGSYEQYF.

This clone was counted a few times. The chain uses TRBV4-2 and TRBJ1-4; no clear D gene. CDR1 and CDR2 (germline): LGHNA, YNFKEQ. Trimming left V 0 bases short and J 0 bases short, with 14 bases between. The CDR3 has 18 residues. In DNA form, the CDR3 reads TGTGCCAGCAGCCAAGAGGGAGGACGACAAGCAACTAATGAAAAACTGTTTTTT. Amino acid sequence: CASSQEGGRQATNEKLFF.

The table lists this clone with a few counts. The J gene is TRBJ2-5, the V gene TRBV2, with 8 bases that match TRBD2. The length of the CDR3 is 14 residues. Germline CDR1 reads SNHLY; CDR2 reads FYNNEI. With V trimmed by 6 bases and J by 5 bases, 8 bases remained unmatched. CDR3 region: CASSVAGRGETQYF. The DNA for the CDR3 is TGTGCCAGCAGCGTAGCGGGAAGGGGGGAGACCCAGTACTTC. Drawing the rest from reference TRBV2 and TRBJ2-5, the complete variable domain is EPEVTQTPSHQVTQMGQEVILRCVPISNHLYFYWYRQILGQKVEFLVSFYNNEISEKSEIFDDQFSVERPDGSNFTLKIRSTKLEDSAMYFCASSVAGRGETQYFGPGTRLLVL.

This clone was seen a handful of times. The CDR3 loop is CASSVSGGPTTYEQYF. CDR3 in DNA: TGTGCCAGTAGCGTTTCGGGGGGACCTACAACCTACGAGCAGTACTTC. The chain carries TRBV19 and TRBJ2-7, with 7 bases that match TRBD2. V shed 6 bases, J shed 2 bases, and the junction held 13 bases outside the gene matches. The CDR3 contains 16 residues. Germline loops: CDR1 LNHDA, CDR2 SQIVND (reference sequence).

This clone came up a few times. The chain recombines TRBV2 with TRBJ2-3; 10 nucleotides agree with TRBD2. V shed 6 bases, J shed 6 bases, and the junction held 6 bases outside the gene matches. Per germline, CDR1 SNHLY and CDR2 FYNNEI. The CDR3 extends over 14 amino acids. The CDR3 sequence: CASSPLAGVDTQYF. The CDR3 DNA is TGTGCCAGCAGCCCTCTAGCGGGAGTCGATACGCAGTATTTT.

The V call is TRBV28, the J call TRBJ2-1; TRBD1 matches 10 bases. V dropped 4 bases and J dropped 4; count of bases not matched to a gene: 10. Per germline, CDR1 MDHEN and CDR2 SYDVKM. The CDR3 has 17 residues. Written as DNA, the CDR3 is TGTGCCAGCAGTTCCCCTCTTTCGGGACAGGGGTACAATGAGCAGTTCTTC. Translating it yields CASSSPLSGQGYNEQFF.

The chain couples TRBV7-9 to TRBJ2-1; 11 nucleotides line up with TRBD2. CDR3 size: 15 residues. CDR1 and CDR2 (germline): SEHNR, FQNEAQ (reference sequence). V lost 5 bases to trimming and J lost 7 bases; unmatched junction nucleotides: 7. The CDR3 is CASSERLAGKNEQFF. In nucleotides, the CDR3 is TGTGCCAGCAGCGAGAGACTAGCGGGGAAAAATGAGCAGTTCTTC.

The J gene is TRBJ2-1, the V gene TRBV7-3; 8 nucleotides line up with TRBD2. The ends lost 1 base at V and 2 bases at J; junction bases unmatched: 1. In germline, CDR1 is SGHTA, CDR2 FQGTGA. The CDR3 is 15 residues long. The CDR3 nucleotides read TGTGCCAGCAGCTTAAGAGCGGGAGCCTACAATGAGCAGTTCTTC. Its translation is CASSLRAGAYNEQFF.

The chain links TRBV9 to TRBJ1-1; D is ambiguous. Trimming removed 3 bases from V and 3 bases from J, with 27 bases in between. The CDR3 length is 19 residues. CDR1 is SGDLS and CDR2 is YYNGEE in the germline V gene. CDR3 DNA sequence: TGTGCCAGCAGCGGCCTGAGAATCCGAGACCTCAAGGAGGACACTGAAGCTTTCTTT. Its protein product is CASSGLRIRDLKEDTEAFF.